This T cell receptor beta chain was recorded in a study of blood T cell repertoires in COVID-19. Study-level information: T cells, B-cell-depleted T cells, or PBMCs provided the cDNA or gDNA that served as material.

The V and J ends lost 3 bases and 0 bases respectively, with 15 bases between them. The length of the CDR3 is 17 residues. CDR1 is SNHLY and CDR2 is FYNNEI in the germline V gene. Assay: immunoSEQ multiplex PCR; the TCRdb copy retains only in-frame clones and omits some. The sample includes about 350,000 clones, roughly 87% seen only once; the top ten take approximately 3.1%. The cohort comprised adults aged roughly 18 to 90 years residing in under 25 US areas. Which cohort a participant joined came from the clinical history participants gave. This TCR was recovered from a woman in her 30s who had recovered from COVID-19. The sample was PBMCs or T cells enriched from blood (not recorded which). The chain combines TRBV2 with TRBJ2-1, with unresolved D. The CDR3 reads CASSDSSVLHSYNEQFF. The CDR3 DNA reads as TGTGCCAGCAGTGACTCTTCGGTCCTCCACTCCTACAATGAGCAGTTCTTC.